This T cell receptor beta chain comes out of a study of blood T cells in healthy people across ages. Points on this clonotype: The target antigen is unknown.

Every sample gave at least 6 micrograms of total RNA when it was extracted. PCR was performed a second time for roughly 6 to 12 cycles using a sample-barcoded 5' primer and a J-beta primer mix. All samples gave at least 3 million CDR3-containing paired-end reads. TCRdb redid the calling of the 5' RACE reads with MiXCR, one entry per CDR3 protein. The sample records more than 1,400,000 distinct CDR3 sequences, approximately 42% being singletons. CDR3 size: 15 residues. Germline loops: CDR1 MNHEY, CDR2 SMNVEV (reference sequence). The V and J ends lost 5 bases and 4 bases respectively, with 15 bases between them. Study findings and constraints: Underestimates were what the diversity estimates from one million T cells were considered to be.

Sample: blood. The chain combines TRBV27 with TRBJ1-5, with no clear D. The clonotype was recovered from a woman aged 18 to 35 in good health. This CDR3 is CASSPTRTGNQPQHF. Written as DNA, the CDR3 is TGTGCCAGCAGTCCAACCCGGACTGGTAATCAGCCCCAGCATTTT.